The source of this T cell receptor (beta chain) is a study of blood T cell repertoires in COVID-19. Study-wide background: COVID-19 samples from acute and convalescent phases originated in the United States, Italy and Spain. Nucleic acid was either cDNA or gDNA, and it came from T cells, B-cell-depleted T cells, or PBMCs.

The V and J ends lost 3 bases and 6 bases, in that order; junction bases with no gene match: 3. This CDR3 spans 14 amino acids. Germline-derived CDR1 and CDR2 are LNHNV and YYDKDF (reference sequence). As handled by the study authors: Using reference gene primer amplification, nucleated cell counts were estimated. Sequenced by immunoSEQ multiplex PCR; TCRdb stores in-frame clones only, minus some. D and trimming were read from the DNA, whereas the V and J calls and clone size are those reported in that table. Of fewer than 100,000 clones in the sample, approximately 72% were seen once. This clonotype was sampled from a man aged 65 to 79 with acute or convalescent COVID-19. Sequences were obtained from peripheral blood. The rearrangement links TRBV15 to TRBJ2-1, with 9 bases identical to TRBD2. The CDR3 protein is CATSSSGRPNEQFF. DNA of the CDR3: TGTGCCACCAGCAGCAGCGGGAGGCCCAATGAGCAGTTCTTC.